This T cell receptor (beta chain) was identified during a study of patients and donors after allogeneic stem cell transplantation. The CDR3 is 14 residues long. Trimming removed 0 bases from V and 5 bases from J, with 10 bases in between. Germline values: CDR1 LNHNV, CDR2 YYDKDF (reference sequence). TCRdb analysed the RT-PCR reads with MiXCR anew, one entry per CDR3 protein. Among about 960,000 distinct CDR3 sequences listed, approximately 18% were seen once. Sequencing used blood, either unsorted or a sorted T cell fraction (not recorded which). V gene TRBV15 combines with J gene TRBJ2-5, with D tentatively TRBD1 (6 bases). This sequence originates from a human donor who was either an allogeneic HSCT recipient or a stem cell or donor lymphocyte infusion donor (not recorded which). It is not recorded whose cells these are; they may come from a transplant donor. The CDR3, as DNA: TGTGCCACCAGCAGAGATCAGGGGTGGGAGACCCAGTACTTC. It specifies CATSRDQGWETQYF.